This T cell receptor beta chain emerged from a study of T cells in Graves' hyperthyroidism and ophthalmopathy. Overall study findings and caveats: Ophthalmopathy was distinguished from stable hyperthyroidism by 13 V-J signatures. Most clonotypes expanded in the thyroid (above 0.001) were also present in blood.

In the case of this clonotype: The antigen is undetermined.

RNA transcripts provided the source from which TCR beta CDR3 regions were amplified. In the first-round RT-PCR of the TCR CDR3, the HTBI primer set was used. TCRdb called the multiplex PCR reads again in MiXCR, with one record for every CDR3 protein. The data contain around 690,000 distinct CDR3 sequences, more than 20% of them singletons. The CDR3 is made up of 14 amino acids. Germline V gene lookup returns CDR1 MNHEY and CDR2 SMNVEV (reference sequence). The V segment lost 3 bases and the J segment 7 bases; nucleotides outside the gene matches: 5. Sample: blood. The origin of this receptor is a man in his thirties or forties with Graves' ophthalmopathy. The rearrangement links TRBV27 to TRBJ1-5; 8 nucleotides agree with TRBD1. The CDR3 loop is CASSLRQGAQPQHF. In DNA, the CDR3 is TGTGCCAGCAGTTTGCGGCAGGGGGCCCAGCCCCAGCATTTT.